This entry lists 25 T cell receptor beta chains sequenced from one sample in a study of metastatic and nonmetastatic thyroid tumors. TCRdb re-called clones from the PCR reads using MiXCR. The sample has about 69,000 clones; more than 13% are singletons. Until they underwent thyroid surgery, no patient had received any treatment. The sequencing sample was made of blood. These receptors came from a male donor with papillary thyroid cancer or a benign thyroid nodule (not recorded which). Some clones in this sample may be carry-over from other donors' samples.

This chain uses TRBV24-1 with TRBJ1-2; possible D gene TRBD1, 6 bases. V was pared by 5 bases and J by 1 base, with 22 bases between. From germline, CDR1 is KGHDR and CDR2 SFDVKD. This CDR3 has 18 amino acids. The CDR3 protein is CATSVTGDICCINYGYTF. For the CDR3, the DNA is TGTGCCACCAGTGTGACCGGGGACATATGCTGTATTAACTATGGCTACACCTTC.

Ten or more counts support this clone. The chain combines TRBV7-9 with TRBJ2-7; 10 bases align to TRBD2. CDR1 and CDR2 (germline): SEHNR, FQNEAQ (reference sequence). The CDR3 has 14 amino acids. V lost 8 bases to trimming and J lost 7 bases; unmatched junction nucleotides: 11. The CDR3: CASQIAGGLEEQYV. CDR3 bases: TGTGCCAGCCAAATAGCGGGAGGCCTCGAAGAGCAGTACGTC.

This clone was found a few times. The chain uses TRBV6-4 and TRBJ2-3; 12 nucleotides align to TRBD2. Germline V lookup: CDR1 MRHNA, CDR2 SNTAGT. The CDR3 covers 15 residues. Trimming at V came to 6 bases and at J to 2 bases, leaving 3 bases not matched to a gene. Here the CDR3 reads CASSRTSGATDTQYF. The CDR3 nucleotides read TGTGCCAGCAGCCGGACTAGCGGGGCCACAGATACGCAGTATTTT.

This clone was recorded many times. V usage is TRBV4-1 and J usage is TRBJ2-3, with 11 bases fitting TRBD1. Germline V lookup: CDR1 MGHRA, CDR2 YSYEKL. Unmatched junction bases numbered 8, after V lost 4 bases and J lost 5 bases. The length of the CDR3 is 16 residues. In DNA form, the CDR3 reads TGCGCCAGCAGCCCGGGGGGACAGGGGGAGAGAGATACGCAGTATTTT. It yields the protein CASSPGGQGERDTQYF.

This clone was recorded many times. One junction end disagrees with the germline gene, perhaps due to a read error. Other DNA sequences in the same sample also yield this CDR3. This sequence joins TRBV12-3 or TRBV12-4 and TRBJ1-2, with D maybe TRBD1 (5 bases). The CDR3 consists of 12 residues. The CDR3: CASSLAGYGYTF. The DNA of the CDR3 is TGTGCCAGTAGTTTAGCAGGGTATGGCTACACCTTC.

V usage is TRBV9 and J usage is TRBJ2-3; D not certain. V lost 0 bases and J lost 5, with 4 bases in between. Germline CDR1 and CDR2: SGDLS and YYNGEE. The CDR3 spans 12 residues. CDR3 protein: CASSVGRDTQYF. Written as DNA, the CDR3 is TGTGCCAGCAGCGTAGGGAGAGATACGCAGTATTTT.

The table lists this clone with many counts. The same CDR3 is also encoded by other DNA sequences in this sample. The gene calls are TRBV9 and TRBJ2-5; 11 bases map to TRBD2. The CDR3 length is 18 residues. V shed 5 bases and J 4 bases; nucleotides not matched to a gene: 16. Germline values: CDR1 SGDLS, CDR2 YYNGEE. The CDR3 bases are TGTGCCAGCAGAGCAATCGGGACTAGCGGTCAATTAGGAGAGACCCAGTACTTC. It translates to CASRAIGTSGQLGETQYF.

The table lists this clone with many counts. This chain uses TRBV28 with TRBJ1-1; weak D call: TRBD1 (5 bases). CDR1 is MDHEN, CDR2 SYDVKM, per germline. This CDR3 is built from 16 residues. Trimming cost V 2 bases and J 0 bases, with 13 bases left between them. Here the CDR3 DNA reads TGTGCCAGCAGTTTAGGGTATAGGGGACTGAACACTGAAGCTTTCTTT. Amino acid sequence: CASSLGYRGLNTEAFF.

This clone has a count of ten or more. This chain connects TRBV11-1 to TRBJ1-2; D is unclear. This CDR3 is 16 amino acids long. V lost 2 bases, J lost 0 bases, and 13 bases lay in between. Germline V gene lookup returns CDR1 SGHAT and CDR2 FQDESV (reference sequence). The CDR3 DNA sequence: TGTGCCAGCAGCTTACCCATGGCAGGAGCTAACTATGGCTACACCTTC. This encodes CASSLPMAGANYGYTF.

This clone appeared many times. The chain links TRBV10-3 to TRBJ1-2; 10 positions agree with TRBD1. Unmatched junction bases numbered 2, after V lost 4 bases and J lost 0 bases. Germline-derived CDR1 and CDR2 are ENHRY and SYGVKD. This CDR3 is built from 15 residues. CDR3: CAISGGQGTNYGYTF. The CDR3, as DNA: TGTGCCATCAGTGGGGGACAGGGGACTAACTATGGCTACACCTTC.

The chain uses TRBV28 and TRBJ2-7; tentatively, D is TRBD1 (5 bases). There are 14 residues in the CDR3. The germline gives CDR1 MDHEN, CDR2 SYDVKM. The V and J ends lost 5 bases and 4 bases respectively, with 15 bases between them. The CDR3 here is CASSKWQGGYEQYV. Written as DNA, the CDR3 is TGTGCCAGCAGTAAATGGCAGGGCGGTTACGAGCAGTACGTC.

CDR3 DNA: TGCGCCAGCAGTCACTACGACCCGAACACTGAAGCTTTCTTT. Protein sequence: CASSHYDPNTEAFF. This chain connects TRBV5-1 to TRBJ1-1; D is uncertain. The CDR3 covers 14 residues. The germline gives CDR1 SGHRS, CDR2 YFSETQ. Trimming removed 5 bases from V and 1 base from J, with 12 bases in between.

This clone was seen repeatedly, ten times or more. The V call is TRBV3-1, the J call TRBJ1-2; no clear D gene. Trimming pared 0 bases from V and 4 bases from J, leaving 9 bases between. Per the germline V gene, CDR1 is LGHDT and CDR2 is YNNKEL (reference sequence). The CDR3 runs 14 residues. The CDR3: CASSQDLGSYGYTF. The CDR3 DNA reads as TGTGCCAGCAGCCAAGATTTGGGCAGCTATGGCTACACCTTC.

This clone was picked up many times. The chain carries TRBV29-1 and TRBJ2-2, with 9 nucleotides matching TRBD2. The CDR3 has 17 residues. With V trimmed by 1 base and J by 2 bases, 8 bases remained unmatched. The germline gives CDR1 SQVTM, CDR2 ANQGSEA. The CDR3 DNA is TGCAGCGTTGAAGTTCTCGCGGGAGGGACTAACACCGGGGAGCTGTTTTTT. The encoded protein is CSVEVLAGGTNTGELFF.

The chain recombines TRBV27 with TRBJ2-1; 8 nucleotides agree with TRBD2. Losses at the gene ends were 3 bases for V and 3 bases for J; bases not matched to a gene: 4. The CDR3 loop spans 15 amino acids. Germline V gene sequence: CDR1 MNHEY, CDR2 SMNVEV (reference sequence). As DNA, the CDR3 is TGTGCCAGCAGTTTTACCGGGGGGGGCTACAATGAGCAGTTCTTC. Its translation: CASSFTGGGYNEQFF.

Ten or more counts support this clone. V gene TRBV19 combines with J gene TRBJ2-1; 16 bases are a match to TRBD2. Losses at the gene ends were 5 bases for V and 5 bases for J; bases not matched to a gene: 3. The CDR3 covers 16 residues. Germline V gene data show CDR1 as LNHDA and CDR2 as SQIVND (reference sequence). In DNA, the CDR3 is TGTGCCAGTAGTCGGGGACTAGCGGGAGGGCACAATGAGCAGTTCTTC. This sequence encodes CASSRGLAGGHNEQFF.

The CDR3 DNA sequence: TGTGCCAGCAGCAACCAAGGGAACACTGAAGCTTTCTTT. Translated, it gives CASSNQGNTEAFF. This chain uses TRBV6-1 with TRBJ1-1; unclear D gene. Trimming left V 6 bases short and J 1 base short, with 9 bases between. Per the germline V gene, CDR1 is MNHNS and CDR2 is SASEGT. This CDR3 has 13 amino acids.

The chain carries TRBV30 and TRBJ2-7, with a tentative D call TRBD2 (7 bases). Germline assignment: CDR1 GTSNPN and CDR2 SVGIG (reference sequence). Trimming pared 0 bases from V and 2 bases from J, leaving 11 bases between. This CDR3 has 14 residues. The CDR3 loop is CAWSVGGGAYEQYV. The CDR3 DNA follows: TGTGCCTGGAGTGTTGGAGGGGGGGCCTACGAGCAGTACGTC.

In its sample, this clone was seen many times. The chain joins TRBV20-1 to TRBJ1-3; D might be TRBD1 (5 bases). The germline CDR1 and CDR2 sequences are DFQATT and SNEGSKA (reference sequence). V shed 3 bases and J shed 1 base, with 10 bases lying between them. The CDR3 has 14 residues. The CDR3 spells CSASPTGSGNTIYF. CDR3 coding DNA: TGCAGTGCTAGCCCAACAGGATCTGGAAACACCATATATTTT.

This clone was counted at least ten times. The chain is built from TRBV7-8 and TRBJ2-7, with 15 positions matching TRBD2. CDR1 and CDR2 from the germline V gene are SGHVS and FQNEAQ. The junction had 6 bases not matched to a gene; V was cut back by 5 bases and J by 4 bases. The CDR3 totals 16 residues. DNA of the CDR3: TGTGCCAGCAGCCGTTTCGGACTAGCGGGAGGGTACGAGCAGTACTTC. Translation gives CASSRFGLAGGYEQYF. The full variable domain, in which reference TRBV7-8 and TRBJ2-7 provide the parts outside the CDR3, is GAGVSQSPRYKVAKRGQDVALRCDPISGHVSLFWYQQALGQGPEFLTYFQNEAQLDKSGLPSDRFFAERPEGSVSTLKIQRTQQEDSAVYLCASSRFGLAGGYEQYFGPGTRLTVT.

The chain uses TRBV6-1 and TRBJ2-7; D unclear. Germline assignment: CDR1 MNHNS and CDR2 SASEGT. The V gene lost 6 bases and the J gene lost 7 bases, with 16 bases spanning the gap. The CDR3 loop spans 13 amino acids. The chain's CDR3 is CASSRPPGVEQYF. CDR3 sequence (DNA): TGTGCCAGCAGCCGCCCCCCGGGTGTAGAGCAGTACTTC.

This clone was seen ten or more times. The V call is TRBV6-2 or TRBV6-3, the J call TRBJ1-2; possibly TRBD1 for D (5 bases). Germline CDR1 is MNHEY and CDR2 is SVGEGT. Trimming removed 5 bases at V and 3 bases at J, with 13 bases between. The CDR3 loop spans 14 amino acids. The CDR3 is CASSSRDSDYGYTF. The CDR3 DNA is TGTGCCAGCAGTAGCCGGGACTCCGACTATGGCTACACCTTC.

This clone was observed at least ten times. V is TRBV20-1 and J is TRBJ2-3, with D tentatively TRBD1 (7 bases). V lost 8 bases to trimming and J lost 2 bases, with 20 bases between them. Per the germline V gene, CDR1 is DFQATT and CDR2 is SNEGSKA (reference sequence). CDR3 size: 15 residues. The CDR3 is CSLEGQGGITDTQYF. Here the CDR3 DNA reads TGCAGTCTAGAGGGGCAGGGGGGAATCACAGATACGCAGTATTTT.

This clone turned up a few times. The chain employs TRBV6-2 or TRBV6-3 and TRBJ2-7, with TRBD2 matching over 10 bases. CDR1 MNHEY and CDR2 SVGEGT come from the germline V gene. The CDR3 contains 16 residues. The V and J ends lost 5 bases and 3 bases, in that order; junction bases with no gene match: 10. In DNA, the CDR3 is TGTGCCAGCAGTCCCTCCCGAGCGGGAGGGTGCTACGAGCAGTACTTC. Protein product: CASSPSRAGGCYEQYF.

The chain combines TRBV5-1 with TRBJ2-3; TRBD2 matches at 14 bases. V lost 4 bases, J lost 6 bases, and 10 bases stayed unmatched. The CDR3 is made up of 17 amino acids. Germline V gene lookup returns CDR1 SGHRS and CDR2 YFSETQ. CDR3 amino acids: CASSLKVGTSGSDTQYF. DNA for the CDR3: TGCGCCAGCAGCCTGAAGGTCGGGACTAGCGGGAGCGATACGCAGTATTTT. Full variable domain (rest looked up from reference TRBV5-1 and TRBJ2-3): KAGVTQTPRYLIKTRGQQVTLSCSPISGHRSVSWYQQTPGQGLQFLFEYFSETQRNKGNFPGRFSGRQFSNSRSEMNVSTLELGDSALYLCASSLKVGTSGSDTQYFGPGTRLTVL.